The clone carrying this T cell receptor (beta chain) was recorded a few times. The antigen is undetermined. Time point reported: persistent/refractory GD, antithyroid drugs over 5 years with positive TRAb. From PBMCs, RNA was extracted and then used to make the TCR library. All patients originated from an endocrinology department located in Xi'an, China. Deletions cut 0 bases from V and 1 base from J, with 19 bases between. CDR3 length equals 19 residues. Germline assignment: CDR1 DFQATT and CDR2 SNEGSKA (reference sequence). The data were taken from a study of regulatory T cells in long-lasting Graves disease. Points from the study as a whole: The persistent group shared around 2,700 public clonotypes, more than the approximately 970 shared by new patients. Persistent Graves' patients showed a TCR diversity that was lower than that of newly diagnosed ones.

CDR3-region Arm-PCR and iRepertoire HTBI primers produced the TCR beta libraries. TCRdb re-called the multiplex PCR reads with MiXCR, one entry per CDR3 protein. The data hold about 460,000 distinct CDR3 sequences, with 20% to 25% observed a single time. The rearrangement joins TRBV20-1 to TRBJ2-6; possible D gene TRBD2, 5 bases. The source is a female donor with Graves disease. Sequenced material: peripheral blood mononuclear cells (PBMCs), taken when the disease was refractory, from a patient treated with antithyroid drugs. CDR3 residues: CSARDYRVGETSGANVLTF. The CDR3 DNA reads as TGCAGTGCTAGAGACTACCGGGTTGGGGAGACTTCTGGGGCCAACGTCCTGACTTTC.